The following is a T cell receptor (beta chain) sequence with its context. The entry originates in a study of radiation and T cells in renal cell carcinoma. Produced via immunoSEQ multiplex PCR; TCRdb's table is partial and in-frame only. The sample shows around 18,000 clones, 45% to 65% of them seen only once. The germline V gene has CDR1 MNHEY and CDR2 SVGAGI. V lost 2 bases and J lost 0, with 8 bases in between. This CDR3 contains 15 residues. This sample's treatment: treatment-naive control, cytoreductive nephrectomy. This specimen consisted of tumor tissue, obtained from a patient whose treatment was nephrectomy without radiotherapy. This receptor was taken from a man aged 35-49 years with renal cell carcinoma. The chain recombines TRBV6-5 with TRBJ1-5, with TRBD1 as a possible D gene (5 bases). The CDR3 protein is CASSYGAASNQPQHF. The CDR3 DNA is TGTGCCAGCAGTTACGGGGCGGCTAGCAATCAGCCCCAGCATTTT.